One T cell receptor beta chain is described in this entry. The sample is drawn from a study of blood T cell repertoires in COVID-19. For the study at large: The United States, Italy and Spain were the sources of the acute and convalescent COVID-19 samples. In each case, the material was cDNA or gDNA derived from T cells, B-cell-depleted T cells, or PBMCs.

V was shortened by 1 base and J by 0 bases, with 7 bases between the two germline ends. The CDR3 extends over 15 amino acids. From germline, CDR1 is MDHEN and CDR2 SYDVKM. Authors' methods: Researchers report that nucleated cell counts were estimated from reference gene primer amplification. Assay: immunoSEQ multiplex PCR; the TCRdb copy retains only in-frame clones and omits some. V and J calls and clone size are given by that table; D and trimming were obtained from the DNA. This table has 70,000 or so clones, roughly 79% appearing once. The specimen sequenced was peripheral blood. The chain employs TRBV28 and TRBJ1-3; D is unclear. The receptor comes from a man between 65 and 80 years old with acute or convalescent COVID-19. The CDR3, as DNA: TGTGCCAGCAGTTTATTATTCCGCTCTGGAAACACCATATATTTT. Encoded protein: CASSLLFRSGNTIYF.